This entry is about one T cell receptor (beta chain). The antigen is unknown. The sample is drawn from a study of blood T cells in healthy people across ages. Alongside a J-beta primer mix, a sample-barcoded 5' primer served in a second PCR lasting roughly 6 to 11 cycles. TCRdb reprocessed the 5' RACE reads via MiXCR and lists one record per CDR3 protein. The sample lists a few hundred thousand distinct CDR3 sequences; roughly half were seen once. The study, taken as a whole, reports: TCR beta diversity per million T cells fell roughly linearly with age.

The CDR3 covers 17 residues. From germline, CDR1 is DFQATT and CDR2 SNEGSKA (reference sequence). After removal of 7 bases from V and 11 bases from J, the junction contained 23 bases not matched to a gene. The sequence was obtained from a man between 60 and 70 years old in good health. Sequencing used blood. The chain has TRBV20-1 and TRBJ2-5; 12 nucleotides agree with TRBD2. In nucleotides, the CDR3 is TGCAGTGTAGGTTTTAGACTAGCGGGAGAAATGGGCAATGAGCAGTACTTC. The encoded protein is CSVGFRLAGEMGNEQYF.